Below, 17 T cell receptor beta chains from the same sample are listed, as sequenced in a study of T cells in Graves' hyperthyroidism and ophthalmopathy. Amplified regions were TCR beta CDR3 sequences from RNA transcripts. TCR CDR3 regions were first amplified by RT-PCR with HTBI primers. TCRdb reprocessed the multiplex PCR reads via MiXCR and lists one record per CDR3 protein. The table includes hundreds of thousands of distinct CDR3 sequences, about 18% detected once. Sequencing was carried out using blood. The receptors come from a woman aged 18-29 years with Graves' hyperthyroidism.

This clonotype was counted ten times or more. The chain combines TRBV20-1 with TRBJ1-2, with TRBD1 matching over 9 bases. V lost 5 bases, J lost 4 bases, and 5 bases stayed unmatched. The CDR3 length is 13 residues. Germline V CDR1 and CDR2: DFQATT, SNEGSKA (reference sequence). Here the CDR3 reads CSALTGGVYGYTF. DNA for the CDR3: TGCAGTGCTCTAACAGGGGGCGTCTATGGCTACACCTTC.

This clonotype was counted many times. The chain links TRBV12-3 or TRBV12-4 to TRBJ1-1; no firm D call. The CDR3 is 13 amino acids. With 1 base removed from V and 6 bases from J, the gap between germline ends came to 9 bases. The CDR3 region has the DNA TGTGCCAGCAGTTTAGGACTAGGGCCTGAAGCTTTCTTT. It encodes CASSLGLGPEAFF.

The table lists this clonotype with a few counts. The J gene is TRBJ2-2, the V gene TRBV3-1; possible D gene TRBD1, 5 bases. Trimming took off 7 bases at V and 7 bases at J, with 10 bases between the two ends. CDR3 length: 12 amino acids. Germline lookup yields CDR1 LGHDT and CDR2 YNNKEL (reference sequence). CDR3 protein: CASNQGFGELFF. CDR3 in DNA: TGTGCCAGCAACCAGGGTTTCGGGGAGCTGTTTTTT.

This clonotype was detected ten times or more. The V call is TRBV11-2, the J call TRBJ1-5; TRBD1 is a possible D gene (6 bases). The CDR3 has 15 amino acids. The germline V gene encodes CDR1 SGHAT and CDR2 FQNNGV. V lost 0 bases and J 3 bases, leaving 9 bases between the germline ends. CDR3: CASSLEGGDNQPQHF. The CDR3, as DNA: TGTGCCAGCAGCTTAGAAGGGGGGGACAATCAGCCCCAGCATTTT.

Ten or more counts support this clonotype. This chain connects TRBV4-1 to TRBJ2-5; perhaps D is TRBD1 or TRBD2 (6 bases each). CDR3 length: 14 amino acids. Germline CDR1 reads MGHRA; CDR2 reads YSYEKL. With 2 bases removed from V and 4 bases from J, the gap between germline ends came to 11 bases. In nucleotides, the CDR3 is TGCGCCAGCAGCCAAAGAGGAGGGGGAGAGACCCAGTACTTC. Residues: CASSQRGGGETQYF.

Ten or more counts support this clonotype. The rearrangement joins TRBV20-1 to TRBJ1-1; D is perhaps TRBD1 (6 bases). CDR1 DFQATT and CDR2 SNEGSKA come from the germline V gene (reference sequence). The ends were cut back, 0 bases at V and 6 bases at J, with 17 bases in the middle. The CDR3 contains 15 residues. The DNA for the CDR3 is TGCAGTGCTAGAGATTGGGGACATCCCTATGCTGAAGCTTTCTTT. The encoded protein is CSARDWGHPYAEAFF.

This clonotype was found many times. V and J are TRBV10-3 and TRBJ1-2; D may be TRBD1 (5 bases). The CDR3 is 15 amino acids. V dropped 0 bases and J dropped 7 bases, with 15 bases sitting between them. CDR1 ENHRY and CDR2 SYGVKD come from the germline V gene. The CDR3 DNA reads as TGTGCCATCAGTGAGTCCTCCAGGGCGAAGGGTGGCTACACCTTC. This translates into CAISESSRAKGGYTF.

On this clonotype: No conserved phenylalanine or tryptophan ends this CDR3, so it is likely a read error. The chain couples TRBV19 to TRBJ1-2; 8 bases align to TRBD1. Germline CDR1 and CDR2: LNHDA and SQIVND (reference sequence). This CDR3 contains 17 residues. V gave up 9 bases and J gave up 1 base; unmatched junction bases: 16. CDR3 nucleotides: TGTGCCAGCTCCTCCGGGACAGGAAATCTGGTTAACTATGGCTACACCTAC. Its protein is CASSSGTGNLVNYGYTY.

The chain links TRBV6-1 to TRBJ1-6; the match to TRBD1 covers 10 bases. The V segment lost 6 bases and the J segment 5 bases; nucleotides outside the gene matches: 4. CDR3 size: 15 residues. Looked up from germline, CDR1 is MNHNS and CDR2 is SASEGT. The CDR3 spells CASRPGTGDNSPLHF. The CDR3 DNA follows: TGTGCCAGCAGGCCAGGGACAGGGGATAATTCACCCCTCCACTTT.

The V gene is TRBV20-1, the J gene TRBJ1-1; 8 positions agree with TRBD1. With 0 bases clipped from V and 0 bases from J, the junction kept 9 bases outside the gene matches. Germline V lookup: CDR1 DFQATT, CDR2 SNEGSKA (reference sequence). The CDR3 totals 17 residues. DNA for the CDR3: TGCAGTGCTAGAGATTGGCGACAGGGGACCCTGAACACTGAAGCTTTCTTT. Translation: CSARDWRQGTLNTEAFF.

The chain recombines TRBV6-1 with TRBJ2-2; 10 bases line up with TRBD2. Germline trimming cut 5 bases from V and 2 bases from J; bases unmatched to any gene: 2. The CDR3 is 15 residues long. Germline V CDR1 and CDR2: MNHNS, SASEGT. CDR3: CASSRTSGNTGELFF. CDR3 sequence (DNA): TGTGCCAGCAGTCGGACTAGCGGAAACACCGGGGAGCTGTTTTTT.

V and J are TRBV6-1 and TRBJ1-1; D is unresolved. The V end was cut by 6 bases, the J end by 0 bases, with 11 bases between. This CDR3 has 14 residues. Per germline, CDR1 MNHNS and CDR2 SASEGT. As DNA, the CDR3 is TGTGCCAGCAGCCCCCAAGACCTGAACACTGAAGCTTTCTTT. Its protein is CASSPQDLNTEAFF.

This clonotype appeared many times. The chain recombines TRBV6-1 with TRBJ1-5; D gene ambiguous. The CDR3 is 14 amino acids. From germline, CDR1 is MNHNS and CDR2 SASEGT. Trimming stripped 3 bases from V and 2 bases from J, with 8 bases between. CDR3 protein: CASSEVLGNQPQHF. DNA for the CDR3: TGTGCCAGCAGTGAGGTCCTGGGCAATCAGCCCCAGCATTTT.

This clonotype was detected many times. The J gene is TRBJ1-2, the V gene TRBV2, with a tentative D call TRBD1 (6 bases). V was pared by 9 bases and J by 0 bases, with 17 bases between. The CDR3 has 15 amino acids. Germline-derived CDR1 and CDR2 are SNHLY and FYNNEI. CDR3 DNA: TGTGCCAGTACTGTAGACAGGCTAACTAACTATGGCTACACCTTC. Its translation is CASTVDRLTNYGYTF. The variable domain in full, with the rest retrieved from reference TRBV2 and TRBJ1-2, is EPEVTQTPSHQVTQMGQEVILRCVPISNHLYFYWYRQILGQKVEFLVSFYNNEISEKSEIFDDQFSVERPDGSNFTLKIRSTKLEDSAMYFCASTVDRLTNYGYTFGSGTRLTVV.

This clonotype has ten or more counts. This chain uses TRBV6-5 with TRBJ2-5, with D hard to call. This CDR3 spans 14 amino acids. Trimming stripped 10 bases from V and 1 base from J, with 16 bases between. CDR1 is MNHEY and CDR2 is SVGAGI in the germline V gene. In nucleotides, the CDR3 is TGTGCCACCAAGTTTGAGAGGCTCCAAGAGACCCAGTACTTC. This encodes CATKFERLQETQYF.

V gene TRBV6-1 combines with J gene TRBJ1-4; D gene unclear. Looked up from germline, CDR1 is MNHNS and CDR2 is SASEGT. Trimming removed 8 bases at V and 4 bases at J, with 17 bases between. This CDR3 region has 15 residues. This chain's CDR3 is CASGGTAEFNEKLFF. DNA for the CDR3: TGTGCCAGCGGCGGAACGGCGGAATTTAATGAAAAACTGTTTTTT.

The chain is built from TRBV6-1 and TRBJ2-7, with TRBD1 identical over 8 bases. This CDR3 is 14 amino acids long. In germline, CDR1 is MNHNS, CDR2 SASEGT. V gave up 2 bases and J gave up 4 bases; unmatched junction bases: 4. CDR3 in amino acids: CASSETQGAYEQYF. The CDR3 bases are TGTGCCAGCAGTGAAACCCAGGGGGCTTACGAGCAGTACTTC.